This T cell receptor (beta chain) stems from a study of OX40 agonist ivuxolimab in advanced cancers. The repertoire was sequenced with immunoSEQ multiplex PCR; TCRdb's copy has only in-frame clones and lacks some. Among 95,000 or so clones listed, roughly nine tenths were seen once. Germline CDR1 and CDR2: MNHNS and SASEGT. CDR3 length equals 14 residues. Trimming took off 6 bases at V and 1 base at J, with 10 bases between the two ends. The clonotype comes from an adult with an advanced solid tumor such as melanoma, head and neck, liver or kidney cancer. J is TRBJ1-3 and V is TRBV6-1, with TRBD1 as a possible D gene (5 bases). The sample in question was CD4+ or CD8+ T cells sorted from blood, obtained in a trial of the OX40 agonist ivuxolimab. In DNA form, the CDR3 reads TGTGCCAGCAGCGCGACAGTTTCTGGAAACACCATATATTTT. This encodes CASSATVSGNTIYF.